The TCR beta chain under discussion was sequenced for a study of shared T cell receptors in the human thymus. V was shortened by 0 bases and J by 4 bases, with 7 bases between the two germline ends. CDR3 length: 14 residues. Germline V lookup: CDR1 LGHNA, CDR2 YSLEER. Sequenced by immunoSEQ multiplex PCR; TCRdb stores in-frame clones only, minus some. The sample shows some 700,000 clones, around 85% of them seen only once. In addition, the sample was reused for a study of human thymus T cells. That publication notes: In corrective heart surgery, resections were taken, and these provided the thymus tissue.

This chain uses TRBV4-3 with TRBJ1-3; D gene unclear. The sequenced material came from thymocytes. The receptor comes from a girl under three years old with a congenital heart defect. CDR3 DNA sequence: TGCGCCAGCAGCCAAGAAGCCTGGGGAAACACCATATATTTT. Encoded protein: CASSQEAWGNTIYF.